One sample yielded the 27 T cell receptor beta chains listed below, sequenced in a study of cytomegalovirus exposure and HLA in healthy donors. Both 60 Vbeta primers and 13 Jbeta primers went into the PCR. Data came from immunoSEQ multiplex PCR; TCRdb stores just in-frame clones and leaves some out. The sample contains 150,000 to 160,000 clones, about 76% of which appear only once. The material sequenced was PBMCs. These receptors came from a man aged 25-45 years in good health and CMV-seropositive.

This rearrangement joins TRBV10-3 to TRBJ2-7; the D gene is possibly TRBD2 (6 bases). Trimming took 11 bases from V and 2 from J, leaving 34 bases between them. Germline-derived CDR1 and CDR2 are ENHRY and SYGVKD. CDR3 length equals 19 residues. The CDR3 region is CASTSKFGGAPKPTYEQYF. CDR3 DNA sequence: TGTGCCTCTACTTCTAAGTTCGGGGGAGCACCTAAACCAACCTACGAGCAGTACTTC.

The table lists this clone with a count of one. The chain uses TRBV30 and TRBJ1-5, with D uncertain. Trimming took off 0 bases at V and 0 bases at J, with 3 bases between the two ends. The CDR3 has 13 amino acids. Germline assignment: CDR1 GTSNPN and CDR2 SVGIG (reference sequence). The CDR3 DNA follows: TGTGCCTGGAGTGTACATAGCAATCAGCCCCAGCATTTT. This gives the protein CAWSVHSNQPQHF.

Regarding this clone: The junction shows a germline mismatch at one end, possibly a read error. This sequence joins TRBV5-6 and TRBJ2-7; 8 bases are shared with TRBD1. CDR3 length: 13 amino acids. Germline values: CDR1 SGHDT, CDR2 YYEEEE. CDR3 DNA: TGTGCCAGCAGTTTGGACAGGGTCTACGAGCAGTACTTC. It translates to CASSLDRVYEQYF.

The CDR3 DNA is TGTGCCAGCAGCCGTCCAGGGAGGGACACTGAAGCTTTCTTT. This encodes CASSRPGRDTEAFF. The chain has TRBV27 and TRBJ1-1, with TRBD1 as a possible D gene (5 bases). Deletions cut 6 bases from V and 3 bases from J, with 14 bases between. CDR1 and CDR2 from the germline V gene are MNHEY and SMNVEV (reference sequence). The CDR3 length is 14 residues.

The V gene is TRBV11-3, the J gene TRBJ2-6, with 8 bases that match TRBD2. The CDR3 runs 17 residues. CDR1 is SGHNT and CDR2 is YENEEA in the germline V gene. V gave up 5 bases and J gave up 2 bases; unmatched junction bases: 8. CDR3 DNA sequence: TGTGCCAGCAGCCCCGGGGGGGTTGAAGCTGGGGCCAACGTCCTGACTTTC. Translating gives CASSPGGVEAGANVLTF.

This chain connects TRBV30 to TRBJ1-1; D gene uncertain. The CDR3 spans 11 residues. Trimming cost V 4 bases and J 4 bases, with 7 bases left between them. Germline CDR1 reads GTSNPN; CDR2 reads SVGIG (reference sequence). The CDR3 sequence: CAWNWATEAFF. CDR3 nucleotides: TGTGCCTGGAATTGGGCCACTGAAGCTTTCTTT.

V is TRBV10-3 and J is TRBJ2-1, with TRBD1 identical over 9 bases. Germline CDR1 and CDR2: ENHRY and SYGVKD. V lost 7 bases and J lost 1; bases outside the gene matches: 11. The CDR3 contains 17 residues. The CDR3 reads CAITSGQGRLSYNEQFF. The DNA for the CDR3 is TGTGCCATCACCTCCGGACAGGGGAGATTGTCCTACAATGAGCAGTTCTTC.

The rearrangement uses TRBV6-1 and TRBJ2-3; the D is unclear. The CDR3 loop spans 16 amino acids. V was trimmed by 1 base and J by 5 bases, leaving 16 bases between them. Germline V CDR1 and CDR2: MNHNS, SASEGT. CDR3 nucleotides: TGTGCCAGCAGTGAAGTAGGCAGCCGGGTTGAAGATACGCAGTATTTT. Residues: CASSEVGSRVEDTQYF.

The genes are TRBV7-8 and TRBJ1-2; perhaps TRBD1 as D (6 bases). The CDR3 extends over 15 amino acids. The germline gives CDR1 SGHVS, CDR2 FQNEAQ. The V end was cut by 5 bases, the J end by 4 bases, with 17 bases between. In nucleotides, the CDR3 is TGTGCCAGCAGCGTGGTCCAGGGGTTCGGCTATGGCTACACCTTC. Protein sequence: CASSVVQGFGYGYTF.

The rearrangement joins TRBV5-1 to TRBJ2-7, with 9 nucleotides matching TRBD2. This CDR3 contains 14 residues. Germline V gene sequence: CDR1 SGHRS, CDR2 YFSETQ. The V and J ends lost 5 bases and 1 base, in that order; junction bases with no gene match: 4. CDR3 residues: CASRQTSGSYEQYF. The DNA of the CDR3 is TGCGCCAGCAGGCAGACTAGCGGATCCTACGAGCAGTACTTC.

The V and J genes are TRBV7-9 and TRBJ1-2, with TRBD1 identical over 9 bases. Trimming cost V 5 bases and J 4 bases; bases outside gene matches: 5. CDR3 length equals 14 residues. The germline V gene has CDR1 SEHNR and CDR2 FQNEAQ (reference sequence). The chain's CDR3 is CASSRGQGSYGYTF. CDR3 coding DNA: TGTGCCAGCAGCAGGGGACAGGGATCCTATGGCTACACCTTC.

The V and J genes are TRBV5-1 and TRBJ2-7; 10 positions agree with TRBD2. Germline V lookup: CDR1 SGHRS, CDR2 YFSETQ. The CDR3 length is 15 residues. V shed 5 bases and J 1 base; nucleotides not matched to a gene: 6. In DNA, the CDR3 is TGCGCCAGCAGGATCGGACTAGCGGCTTCCTACGAGCAGTACTTC. It encodes CASRIGLAASYEQYF.

V is TRBV29-1 and J is TRBJ2-3; TRBD2 matches 9 bases. The CDR3 consists of 15 residues. V was clipped by 6 bases and J by 4 bases; unmatched bases: 11. Germline assignment: CDR1 SQVTM and CDR2 ANQGSEA. CDR3 amino acids: CSVAPGLAVSDTQYF. The CDR3 coding sequence is TGCAGCGTAGCTCCGGGACTAGCAGTTTCAGATACGCAGTATTTT.

By its share, this clone is medium-sized. The chain links TRBV5-4 to TRBJ2-3; 7 nucleotides match TRBD2. The CDR3 has 18 amino acids. Trimming cost V 3 bases and J 8 bases; bases outside gene matches: 21. In germline, CDR1 is SGHNT, CDR2 YYREEE (reference sequence). This CDR3 reads CASSWALGLAAKGGTQYF. The CDR3 DNA sequence: TGTGCCAGCAGCTGGGCCCTCGGGCTAGCGGCAAAAGGTGGTACGCAGTATTTT.

V usage is TRBV4-1 and J usage is TRBJ1-2; tentatively, D is TRBD1 (6 bases). Trimming took off 0 bases at V and 5 bases at J, with 10 bases between the two ends. The CDR3 covers 14 residues. Germline V gene lookup returns CDR1 MGHRA and CDR2 YSYEKL. Here the CDR3 DNA reads TGCGCCAGCAGCCAAGATGCCAGGGGTTATGGCTACACCTTC. This gives the protein CASSQDARGYGYTF.

The rearrangement joins TRBV9 to TRBJ2-7, with 11 positions matching TRBD2. CDR1 is SGDLS, CDR2 YYNGEE, per germline. V shed 4 bases and J 3 bases; nucleotides not matched to a gene: 6. CDR3 length equals 15 residues. The CDR3 nucleotides are TGTGCCAGCAGCTCCGGGACTAGCGGAATCTACGAGCAGTACTTC. Translating gives CASSSGTSGIYEQYF.

This chain uses TRBV15 with TRBJ2-2; a possible D gene is TRBD2 (5 bases). Trimming cost V 0 bases and J 6 bases, with 14 bases left between them. Germline V gene sequence: CDR1 LNHNV, CDR2 YYDKDF (reference sequence). The CDR3 runs 16 residues. This CDR3 reads CATSRDRLAIPGELFF. The CDR3 DNA reads TGTGCCACCAGCAGAGATCGCCTAGCCATCCCCGGGGAGCTGTTTTTT.

V is TRBV10-3 and J is TRBJ1-2, with D maybe TRBD1 (5 bases). The CDR3 extends over 15 amino acids. Germline V gene data show CDR1 as ENHRY and CDR2 as SYGVKD. V was clipped by 3 bases and J by 4 bases, with 15 bases between them. The CDR3 DNA is TGTGCCATCAGTGAACGACAGCCGAAAAGCTATGGCTACACCTTC. It codes for CAISERQPKSYGYTF.

V and J are TRBV6-1 and TRBJ1-2; TRBD1 matches at 11 bases. CDR1 and CDR2 from the germline V gene are MNHNS and SASEGT. This CDR3 spans 15 amino acids. J gave up 6 bases and V 8 bases, and 11 bases lay outside the gene matches. The CDR3 sequence: CASSGDGTGGDGYTF. The CDR3, as DNA: TGTGCCAGCTCGGGGGACGGGACAGGGGGAGATGGCTACACCTTC.

This chain connects TRBV6-5 to TRBJ1-1, with 7 positions matching TRBD1. The germline CDR1 and CDR2 sequences are MNHEY and SVGAGI. The ends lost 5 bases at V and 5 bases at J; junction bases unmatched: 5. The CDR3 is 13 residues long. DNA for the CDR3: TGTGCCAGCAGTAAGACAGGGAAGACTGAAGCTTTCTTT. As protein: CASSKTGKTEAFF.

There are a few counts of this clone. The junction differs from germline at one of its ends, possibly a read error. The chain carries TRBV7-9 and TRBJ2-4, with D unresolved. Per the germline V gene, CDR1 is SEHNR and CDR2 is FQNEAQ (reference sequence). There are 12 residues in the CDR3. CDR3 in amino acids: CSSSFNENIQYF. The CDR3, as DNA: TGTTCCAGCAGCTTCAATGAAAACATTCAGTACTTC.

CDR3 coding DNA: TGTGCCAGCTCACCACGGGTAGGGGGCGATCAGCCCCAGCATTTT. It encodes CASSPRVGGDQPQHF. The rearrangement uses TRBV18 and TRBJ1-5, with TRBD1 matching 7 bases. This CDR3 has 15 residues. V was pared by 1 base and J by 5 bases, with 5 bases of the junction left unmatched. Germline CDR1 and CDR2: KGHSH and LQKENI.

This clone was observed a handful of times. V and J are TRBV20-1 and TRBJ2-7; no reliable D call. Germline V CDR1 and CDR2: DFQATT, SNEGSKA (reference sequence). V dropped 0 bases and J dropped 6 bases, with 6 bases sitting between them. The CDR3 runs to 11 residues. The CDR3 is CSARDAGEQYF. The CDR3 DNA follows: TGCAGTGCTAGAGATGCCGGCGAGCAGTACTTC.

This rearrangement joins TRBV19 to TRBJ2-7, with a tentative D call TRBD1 (5 bases). Trimming took off 2 bases at V and 2 bases at J, with 7 bases between the two ends. This CDR3 is built from 13 residues. Germline V gene lookup returns CDR1 LNHDA and CDR2 SQIVND (reference sequence). CDR3 amino acids: CASSIQGTYEQYF. Here the CDR3 DNA reads TGTGCCAGTAGTATACAGGGTACCTACGAGCAGTACTTC.

V is TRBV18 and J is TRBJ2-7; 8 positions match TRBD1. There are 17 residues in the CDR3. In germline, CDR1 is KGHSH, CDR2 LQKENI. J was trimmed by 0 bases and V by 2 bases; bases with no gene match: 9. CDR3 loop: CASSPVDSGTGSYEQYF. CDR3 sequence (DNA): TGTGCCAGCTCACCAGTCGACTCCGGGACAGGCTCCTACGAGCAGTACTTC.

This sequence joins TRBV7-2 and TRBJ2-5, with TRBD1 as a possible D gene (5 bases). CDR1 is SGHTA and CDR2 is FQGNSA in the germline V gene. Between the trimmed V and J ends, which lost 1 base and 11 bases, there was a span of 20 bases. There are 15 residues in the CDR3. The CDR3 DNA reads TGTGCCAGCAGCTTAGGGACCCAGGGCTCAGTAGAGCAGTACTTC. This gives the protein CASSLGTQGSVEQYF.

The chain is built from TRBV20-1 and TRBJ1-1; no clear D gene. The germline V gene has CDR1 DFQATT and CDR2 SNEGSKA (reference sequence). This CDR3 region has 11 residues. In DNA, the CDR3 is TGCAGCGCCTATATAAACACTGAAGCTTTCTTT. Translated: CSAYINTEAFF.